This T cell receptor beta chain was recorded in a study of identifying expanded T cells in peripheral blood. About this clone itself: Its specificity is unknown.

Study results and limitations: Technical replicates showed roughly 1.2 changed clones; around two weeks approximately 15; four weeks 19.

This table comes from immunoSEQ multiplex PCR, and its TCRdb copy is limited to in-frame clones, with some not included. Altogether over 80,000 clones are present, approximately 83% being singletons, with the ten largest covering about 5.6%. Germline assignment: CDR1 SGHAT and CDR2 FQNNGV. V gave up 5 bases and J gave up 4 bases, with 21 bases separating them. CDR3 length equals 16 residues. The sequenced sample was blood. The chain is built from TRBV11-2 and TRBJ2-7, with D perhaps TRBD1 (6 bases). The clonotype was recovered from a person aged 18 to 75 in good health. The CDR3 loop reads CASSPGLRTVTYEQYF. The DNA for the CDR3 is TGTGCCAGCAGCCCCGGCCTGAGGACAGTTACATACGAGCAGTACTTC.